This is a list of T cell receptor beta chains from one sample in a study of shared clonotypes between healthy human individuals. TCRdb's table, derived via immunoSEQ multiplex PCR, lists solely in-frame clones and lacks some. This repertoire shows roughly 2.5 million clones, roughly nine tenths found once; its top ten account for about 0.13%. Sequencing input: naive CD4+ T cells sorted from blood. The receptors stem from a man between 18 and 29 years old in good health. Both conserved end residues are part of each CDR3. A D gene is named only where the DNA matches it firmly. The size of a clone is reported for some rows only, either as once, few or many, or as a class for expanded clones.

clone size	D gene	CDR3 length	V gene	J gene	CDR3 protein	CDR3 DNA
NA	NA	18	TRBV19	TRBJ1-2	CASSMTGKGAWGLYGYTF	TGTGCCAGTAGTATGACCGGGAAAGGGGCCTGGGGACTCTATGGCTACACCTTC
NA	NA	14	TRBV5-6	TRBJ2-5	CASSPGGGGETQYF	TGTGCCAGCAGCCCTGGAGGGGGTGGGGAGACCCAGTACTTC
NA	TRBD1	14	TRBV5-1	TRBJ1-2	CASSLEDRGYGYTF	TGCGCCAGCAGCTTGGAGGACAGGGGCTATGGCTACACCTTC
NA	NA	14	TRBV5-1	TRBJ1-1	CASSSRTVNTEAFF	TGCGCCAGCAGCTCTCGGACGGTGAACACTGAAGCTTTCTTT
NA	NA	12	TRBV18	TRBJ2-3	CASSPFPNTQYF	TGTGCCAGCTCACCATTCCCTAATACGCAGTATTTT
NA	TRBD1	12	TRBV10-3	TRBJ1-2	CAIGAGGYGYTF	TGTGCCATCGGGGCAGGGGGCTATGGCTACACCTTC
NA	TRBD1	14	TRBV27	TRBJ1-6	CASSSDRADSPLHF	TGTGCCAGCAGTTCGGACAGGGCGGATTCACCCCTCCACTTT
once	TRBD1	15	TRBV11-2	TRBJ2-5	CASTKGQGNRETQYF	TGTGCCAGCACCAAAGGACAGGGGAACCGAGAGACCCAGTACTTC
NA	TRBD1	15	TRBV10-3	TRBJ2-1	CAISERAGGYNEQFF	TGTGCCATCAGTGAACGGGCAGGGGGATACAATGAGCAGTTCTTC
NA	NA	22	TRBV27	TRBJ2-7	CASSQGQTPLVVAFSDYYEQYF	TGTGCCAGCAGTCAAGGACAGACGCCCCTCGTTGTAGCGTTCTCGGACTACTACGAGCAGTACTTC
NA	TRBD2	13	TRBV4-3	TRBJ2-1	CASSQGTSGAQFF	TGCGCCAGCAGCCAAGGGACTAGCGGGGCGCAGTTCTTC
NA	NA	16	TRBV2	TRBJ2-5	CASSPQRANPQETQYF	TGTGCCAGCAGCCCCCAGCGGGCCAACCCGCAAGAGACCCAGTACTTC
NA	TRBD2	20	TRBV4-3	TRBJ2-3	CASSQGEIGLAGLNLDTQYF	TGCGCCAGCAGCCAAGGAGAAATCGGACTAGCGGGACTCAATCTTGATACGCAGTATTTT
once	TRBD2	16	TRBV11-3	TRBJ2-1	CASSLGTSGSGHEQFF	TGTGCCAGCAGCTTAGGGACTAGCGGGAGTGGCCATGAGCAGTTCTTC
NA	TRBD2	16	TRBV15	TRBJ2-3	CATSGYSGRASDTQYF	TGTGCCACCAGCGGCTATAGCGGGAGGGCTTCAGATACGCAGTATTTT
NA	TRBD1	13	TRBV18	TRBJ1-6	CASSPGSQGGKHF	TGTGCCAGCTCACCAGGTTCACAGGGGGGTAAACACTTT
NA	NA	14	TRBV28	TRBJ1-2	CASSLSGGGYGYTF	TGTGCCAGCAGTTTATCCGGGGGCGGGTATGGCTACACCTTC
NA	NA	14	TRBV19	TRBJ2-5	CASSHRQGGETQYF	TGTGCCAGTAGCCACCGCCAGGGAGGAGAGACCCAGTACTTC
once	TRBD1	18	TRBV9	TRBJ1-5	CASSKGAGTGSSNQPQHF	TGTGCCAGCAGCAAAGGGGCCGGGACAGGCTCTAGCAATCAGCCCCAGCATTTT
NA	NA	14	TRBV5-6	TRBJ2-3	CASSFPLPGDTQYF	TGTGCCAGCAGCTTCCCGCTCCCCGGAGATACGCAGTATTTT
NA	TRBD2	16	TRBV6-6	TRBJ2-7	CASSYPGLAVIYEQYF	TGTGCCAGCAGTTACCCCGGACTAGCGGTAATCTACGAGCAGTACTTC
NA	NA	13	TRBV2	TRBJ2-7	CASSGLGWGEQYF	TGTGCCAGCAGTGGCTTGGGCTGGGGCGAGCAGTACTTC
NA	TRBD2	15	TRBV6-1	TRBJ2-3	CASRGLAGGQDTQYF	TGTGCCAGCAGAGGACTAGCGGGGGGGCAAGATACGCAGTATTTT
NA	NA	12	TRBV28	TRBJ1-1	CASTLGQGEAFF	TGTGCCAGCACCCTGGGGCAGGGGGAAGCTTTCTTT
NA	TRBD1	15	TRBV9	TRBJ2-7	CASSVAGTGHYEQYF	TGTGCCAGCAGCGTAGCAGGGACAGGTCATTACGAGCAGTACTTC
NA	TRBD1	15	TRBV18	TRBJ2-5	CASSLRDREGETQYF	TGTGCCAGCTCACTCCGGGACAGGGAGGGAGAGACCCAGTACTTC
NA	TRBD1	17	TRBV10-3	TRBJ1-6	CAISEWDTGTGNSPLHF	TGTGCCATCAGTGAGTGGGACACCGGGACAGGAAATTCACCCCTCCACTTT
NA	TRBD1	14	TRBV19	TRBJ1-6	CASNSDRVNSPLHF	TGTGCCAGTAACTCGGACAGGGTAAATTCACCCCTCCACTTT
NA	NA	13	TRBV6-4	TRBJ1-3	CASSLNSGNTIYF	TGTGCCAGCAGCTTAAACTCTGGAAACACCATATATTTT
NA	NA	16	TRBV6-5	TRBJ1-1	CASSYSIARMNTEAFF	TGTGCCAGCAGTTACTCGATCGCCAGGATGAACACTGAAGCTTTCTTT
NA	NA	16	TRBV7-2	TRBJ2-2	CASSLRGPGVPGELFF	TGTGCCAGCAGCTTAAGGGGTCCGGGAGTACCCGGGGAGCTGTTTTTT
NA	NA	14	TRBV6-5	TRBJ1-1	CASSSAGDRTEAFF	TGTGCCAGCAGTTCCGCAGGGGATCGCACTGAAGCTTTCTTT
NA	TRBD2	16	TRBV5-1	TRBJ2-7	CASSLAFSGGDYEQYF	TGCGCCAGCAGCTTGGCCTTCAGCGGGGGGGACTACGAGCAGTACTTC
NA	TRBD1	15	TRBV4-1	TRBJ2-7	CASSQIGTVGNEQYF	TGCGCCAGCAGCCAGATCGGGACAGTTGGAAACGAGCAGTACTTC
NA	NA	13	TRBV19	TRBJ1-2	CASSLLRSYGYTF	TGTGCCAGCAGCCTTCTTCGGAGCTATGGCTACACCTTC
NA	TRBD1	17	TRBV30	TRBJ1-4	CAWSPGTRTGGKEKLFF	TGTGCCTGGAGCCCAGGAACCCGGACAGGGGGCAAGGAAAAACTGTTTTTT
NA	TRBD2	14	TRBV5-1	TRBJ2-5	CASSLVAGIETQYF	TGCGCCAGCAGCTTGGTAGCGGGGATAGAGACCCAGTACTTC
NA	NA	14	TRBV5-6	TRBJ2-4	CASSLDRAKNIQYF	TGTGCCAGCAGCTTAGACAGGGCCAAAAACATTCAGTACTTC
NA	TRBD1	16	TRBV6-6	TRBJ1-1	CASSSGGLPSYTEAFF	TGTGCCAGCAGTTCAGGGGGTCTCCCCTCTTACACTGAAGCTTTCTTT